Following are 14 T cell receptor beta chains from one sample sequenced in a study of blood T cell repertoires in COVID-19. TCRdb's table, derived via immunoSEQ multiplex PCR, lists solely in-frame clones and lacks some. The sample lists approximately 300,000 clones, roughly 91% seen once, with 1.8% in the top ten. The sequencing sample was made of peripheral blood. These TCRs come from a woman aged 25 to 39 with COVID-19, enrolled during active disease.

The chain employs TRBV10-3 and TRBJ2-7; D possibly corresponds to TRBD2 (5 bases). CDR1 is ENHRY, CDR2 SYGVKD, per germline. CDR3 length equals 12 residues. Trimming pared 9 bases from V and 2 bases from J, leaving 11 bases between. This CDR3 is CAISSGTYEQYF. CDR3 DNA: TGTGCCATTTCATCGGGAACCTACGAGCAGTACTTC.

This clone came up once. Written as DNA, the CDR3 is TGCGCCAGCAGCCCAGGGACAGGAGCAAATTCACCCCTCCACTTT. It yields the protein CASSPGTGANSPLHF. This sequence joins TRBV4-3 and TRBJ1-6; 8 bases are shared with TRBD1. The V gene's germline CDR1 is LGHNA and CDR2 YSLEER. J was trimmed by 7 bases and V by 4 bases; bases with no gene match: 6. CDR3 size: 15 residues.

The rearrangement links TRBV6-5 to TRBJ1-6; the D gene is possibly TRBD1 (6 bases). V gave up 7 bases and J gave up 8 bases, with 18 bases separating them. Germline V lookup: CDR1 MNHEY, CDR2 SVGAGI. The CDR3 is 15 amino acids. This CDR3 reads CASNRGGGPDSPLHF. The CDR3 DNA is TGTGCCAGCAACCGGGGAGGGGGACCCGATTCACCCCTCCACTTT.

J is TRBJ2-3 and V is TRBV9; TRBD2 is a possible D gene (6 bases). The CDR3 is 17 amino acids. V lost 0 bases, J lost 5 bases, and 19 bases lay in between. Germline CDR1 is SGDLS and CDR2 is YYNGEE. The CDR3 loop reads CASSVVGGWPKGDTQYF. The CDR3 coding sequence is TGTGCCAGCAGCGTAGTTGGGGGGTGGCCAAAAGGAGATACGCAGTATTTT.

On this clone itself: The identical CDR3 is also encoded by other nucleotide sequences in the sample. V and J are TRBV6-1 and TRBJ1-4; weak D call: TRBD1 (5 bases). The germline V gene encodes CDR1 MNHNS and CDR2 SASEGT. The CDR3 covers 15 residues. Trimming removed 2 bases at V and 0 bases at J, with 7 bases between. Here the CDR3 reads CASSETGATNEKLFF. The CDR3 DNA reads TGTGCCAGCAGTGAAACAGGTGCAACTAATGAAAAACTGTTTTTT.

The chain has TRBV19 and TRBJ1-5; D is unclear. The CDR3 loop spans 14 amino acids. Germline-derived CDR1 and CDR2 are LNHDA and SQIVND (reference sequence). Trimming took off 11 bases at V and 4 bases at J, with 18 bases between the two ends. The CDR3 spells CAATQGLGNQPQHF. The CDR3 bases are TGTGCCGCAACCCAAGGACTGGGAAATCAGCCCCAGCATTTT.

The rearrangement joins TRBV7-3 to TRBJ2-5; 7 nucleotides match TRBD1. The germline gives CDR1 SGHTA, CDR2 FQGTGA. Germline trimming cut 2 bases from V and 7 bases from J; bases unmatched to any gene: 22. This CDR3 is built from 19 residues. This CDR3 reads CASSLSPGARIGGAGTQYF. The CDR3 nucleotides are TGTGCCAGCAGCTTATCTCCCGGCGCTAGGATAGGGGGCGCAGGGACCCAGTACTTC.

This CDR3 is CAWSMSPLDGYTF. In DNA, the CDR3 is TGTGCCTGGAGCATGAGCCCTTTAGATGGCTACACCTTC. The V call is TRBV30, the J call TRBJ1-2; D is undetermined. Trimming took off 3 bases at V and 6 bases at J, with 14 bases between the two ends. CDR3 length: 13 residues. CDR1 and CDR2 (germline): GTSNPN, SVGIG (reference sequence).

The gene calls are TRBV27 and TRBJ2-3, with TRBD2 identical over 15 bases. Germline-derived CDR1 and CDR2 are MNHEY and SMNVEV (reference sequence). The CDR3 is 20 amino acids. The J segment lost 0 bases and the V segment lost 0 bases, leaving 7 bases of the junction unmatched. The CDR3 DNA follows: TGTGCCAGCAGTTTATCGGCGGGACTAGCGGGGGGTCAAAGCACAGATACGCAGTATTTT. Translation gives CASSLSAGLAGGQSTDTQYF.

The chain is built from TRBV7-9 and TRBJ1-4, with 8 nucleotides matching TRBD1. CDR3 length: 17 residues. In germline, CDR1 is SEHNR, CDR2 FQNEAQ (reference sequence). J gave up 3 bases and V 6 bases, and 12 bases lay outside the gene matches. The CDR3 DNA is TGTGCCAGCAGTCGTGGTCAGGGGGCAATACCTAATGAAAAACTGTTTTTT. Amino acids: CASSRGQGAIPNEKLFF.

This clone has only one observation. This chain joins TRBV2 and TRBJ1-5; 7 bases fit TRBD1. This CDR3 has 13 residues. From germline, CDR1 is SNHLY and CDR2 FYNNEI. J was trimmed by 6 bases and V by 7 bases; bases with no gene match: 6. The CDR3 sequence is CASTTGDTQPQHF. CDR3 nucleotides: TGTGCCAGCACTACAGGGGATACTCAGCCCCAGCATTTT.

The chain couples TRBV2 to TRBJ2-5; TRBD1 is a possible D gene (5 bases). The length of the CDR3 is 15 residues. Germline V gene lookup returns CDR1 SNHLY and CDR2 FYNNEI. V shed 2 bases and J shed 3 bases, with 13 bases lying between them. CDR3 loop: CASSEKGQGKETQYF. CDR3 nucleotides: TGTGCCAGCAGTGAAAAAGGTCAGGGAAAAGAGACCCAGTACTTC.

The chain combines TRBV18 with TRBJ2-1; tentative D call: TRBD2 (5 bases). The V gene's germline CDR1 is KGHSH and CDR2 LQKENI. The CDR3 is 14 residues long. V was clipped by 3 bases and J by 8 bases, with 14 bases between them. CDR3: CASSPLEVRDEQFF. CDR3 coding DNA: TGTGCCAGCTCACCGCTGGAGGTGAGGGATGAGCAGTTCTTC.

V gene TRBV2 combines with J gene TRBJ2-5; D is undetermined. V was trimmed by 0 bases and J by 1 base, leaving 6 bases between them. The CDR3 is 14 residues long. From germline, CDR1 is SNHLY and CDR2 FYNNEI. CDR3 nucleotides: TGTGCCAGCAGTGAAGCGTCATTCCAAGAGACCCAGTACTTC. This gives the protein CASSEASFQETQYF. Supplemented by reference TRBV2 and TRBJ2-5, the full variable domain reads EPEVTQTPSHQVTQMGQEVILRCVPISNHLYFYWYRQILGQKVEFLVSFYNNEISEKSEIFDDQFSVERPDGSNFTLKIRSTKLEDSAMYFCASSEASFQETQYFGPGTRLLVL.